The source of this T cell receptor beta chain is a study of OX40 agonist ivuxolimab in advanced cancers. Context from the whole study: Ivuxolimab, which targeted the costimulatory receptor OX40 (CD134), was an agonistic, fully human IgG2 monoclonal antibody. Intravenous ivuxolimab was administered to patients every 2 weeks at six dose levels: 0.01, 0.1, 0.3, 1.5, 3 and 10 mg/kg. Partial responses occurred in three dose-escalation patients, of whom one had hepatocellular carcinoma and two had cutaneous melanoma. The paper covers the monotherapy dose-escalation part of the phase I ivuxolimab trial, which included N ≈ 50 patients. Patients were allowed to have had prior anti-PD-1, anti-PD-L1 or anti-CTLA-4 therapy, and 40% to 45% of the dose-escalation patients had previously received checkpoint inhibitors. Peripheral TCRbeta sequencing aimed to test whether ivuxolimab altered TCR sequence diversity and caused clonal T-cell expansion. Of the approximately 50 dose-escalation patients, hepatocellular carcinoma was present in about 20, melanoma in approximately 15, renal cell carcinoma in 9 and head and neck cancer in 9. In the dose-escalation cohort, approximately 80% of patients were male, and the mean age was approximately 60 years with a range of 23 to 79.

Study-wide conclusions, independent of this receptor: In the 0.1-3.0 mg/kg groups, partial responders had among the lowest normalized peripheral clonal expansion, particularly in CD8+ T cells. At doses of 0.1 to 3.0 mg/kg, clonal expansion of both CD4+ and CD8+ T cells in blood was seen between baseline and week 6. After ivuxolimab, CD8+ T cells had more expanded clones than CD4+ T cells on average. The antigen specificity of the peripheral T cells that underwent clonal expansion was not determined. Low levels of normalized T-cell clonal expansion were also shown by some nonresponding patients.

Genomic DNA was extracted from sorted cells for sequencing of the TCRbeta CDR3 region. The immunoSEQ Assay was used for sequencing of TCRbeta CDR3 regions. TCRdb obtained this table from immuneACCESS and retained in-frame rearrangements with V and J assigned. These tables miss some clones; where compared with another copy, unresolved V genes account for less than half of the shortfall, and the remainder is unexplained. The sample table holds about 80,000 clones, of which around 89% were seen once. The ten largest clones capture approximately 0.45% of the sample. As regards this clone: What antigen it recognizes has not been identified. Per-base qualities were not stored, and no clone one base away is much larger.

Patients with a history of autoimmune disease or receiving systemic immunosuppression were excluded from the trial. Peripheral blood for TCR sequencing was drawn from every dose cohort at baseline, at cycle 4 day 1 and at cycle 7 day 1. Samples came from an open-label, multicenter, first-in-human phase I dose-escalation trial of ivuxolimab. Adults with locally advanced or metastatic melanoma, renal cell carcinoma, hepatocellular carcinoma or head and neck squamous cell carcinoma were enrolled in the trial. CD4+ and CD8+ T cells were sorted separately from peripheral blood before TCR sequencing. CDR1 SGDLS and CDR2 YYNGEE were looked up in the germline V gene. Relative to germline, V is missing 4 bases and J is missing 2 bases, with 11 bases of the junction outside any gene match. Inclusive of the bounding cysteine and phenylalanine, the CDR3 is 18 residues long. Only the CDR3 DNA is retained, 54 bases long and in frame from the first base.

The sample in question was CD4+ or CD8+ T cells sorted from blood, obtained in a trial of the OX40 agonist ivuxolimab. The receptor's source is an adult with an advanced solid tumor such as melanoma, head and neck, liver or kidney cancer. The V gene is TRBV9 and the J gene is TRBJ2-6; TRBD1 agrees with 8 junctional bases. DNA sequence: TGTGCCAGCAGCCAAACGGACAGGGAACTCGCTGGGGCCAACGTCCTGACTTTC. This codes for CASSQTDRELAGANVLTF.